This T cell receptor (beta chain) was profiled in a study of T cell repertoires in cytomegalovirus infection. This CDR3 has 13 amino acids. The V gene's germline CDR1 is MDHEN and CDR2 SYDVKM. J gave up 2 bases and V 4 bases, and 1 base lay outside the gene matches. MiXCR was run by TCRdb on the reads, yielding one entry per CDR3 protein. The sample contains around 300,000 distinct CDR3 sequences, 25% of which appear only once. Study outcomes and limitations: Cumulative public TCR beta family frequency identified carriers of CMV plus the relevant HLA.

Comment on this clonotype: Its antigen is not known.

This sample comprised cultured PBMCs, obtained from culture after CMV antigen stimulation. This TCR was sampled from a human donor in good health (CMV status not recorded). Some clones in this sample may be carry-over from other donors' samples. The chain carries TRBV28 and TRBJ2-5; 7 bases fit TRBD1. The CDR3 DNA follows: TGTGCCAGCAGTTCGGGACAGCAAGAGACCCAGTACTTC. It is translated as CASSSGQQETQYF.